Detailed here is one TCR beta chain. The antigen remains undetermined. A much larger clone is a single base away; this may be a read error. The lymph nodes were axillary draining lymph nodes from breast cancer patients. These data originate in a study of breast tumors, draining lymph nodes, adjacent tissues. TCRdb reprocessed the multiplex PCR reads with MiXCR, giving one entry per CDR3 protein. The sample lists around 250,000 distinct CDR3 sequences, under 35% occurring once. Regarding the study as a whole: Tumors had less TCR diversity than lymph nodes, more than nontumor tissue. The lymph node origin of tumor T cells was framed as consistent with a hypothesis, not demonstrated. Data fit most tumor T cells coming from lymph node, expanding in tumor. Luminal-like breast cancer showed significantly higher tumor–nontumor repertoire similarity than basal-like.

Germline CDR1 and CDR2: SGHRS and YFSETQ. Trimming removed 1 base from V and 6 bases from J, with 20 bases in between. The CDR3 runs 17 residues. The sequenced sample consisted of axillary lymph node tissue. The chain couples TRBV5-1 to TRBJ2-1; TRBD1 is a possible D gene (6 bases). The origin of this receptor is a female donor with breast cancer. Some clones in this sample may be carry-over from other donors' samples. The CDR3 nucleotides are TGCGCCAGCAGCTTGAAGGGGGTGGTCTTCGTAGGCAATGAGCAGTTCTTC. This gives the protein CASSLKGVVFVGNEQFF.